The next 8 T cell receptor beta chains were all read from a single sample in a study of T cell changes during pregnancy in multiple sclerosis (dated by TCRdb to the late 2010s). Library preparation employed the immunoSEQ multiplex PCR assay. The immuneACCESS repertoire file appears here via TCRdb, limited to in-frame rearrangements. These files lack a portion of the clones; in checked studies, under half of the deficit traces to unresolved V genes, and the cause of the others is not known. This sample has around 55,000 clones in its table, and just under 90% of those were observed once. Clones ranked in the top ten supply over 0.45% of the sample. The sequencing used CD4+ T cells from peripheral blood mononuclear cells, collected in the first trimester of pregnancy. All receptors derive from a female donor with multiple sclerosis, enrolled in a pregnancy study.

The chain combines TRBV2 with TRBJ1-4, with D maybe TRBD1 (5 bases). Trimming cost V 8 bases and J 7 bases, with 17 bases left between them. This CDR3 comprises 14 residues. CDR1 is SNHLY, CDR2 FYNNEI, per germline. The CDR3 bases are TGTGCCAGCCTTGCTGGGGGGAGGACTGAAAAACTGTTTTTT. Residues: CASLAGGRTEKLFF. Drawing the rest from reference TRBV2 and TRBJ1-4, the complete variable domain is EPEVTQTPSHQVTQMGQEVILRCVPISNHLYFYWYRQILGQKVEFLVSFYNNEISEKSEIFDDQFSVERPDGSNFTLKIRSTKLEDSAMYFCASLAGGRTEKLFFGSGTQLSVL.

The chain has TRBV5-1 and TRBJ2-1; 8 nucleotides match TRBD2. The CDR3 sequence is 15 residues long. The germline CDR1 and CDR2 sequences are SGHRS and YFSETQ. V gave up 4 bases and J gave up 4 bases; unmatched junction bases: 7. CDR3 sequence: CASSLSGREYNEQFF. The CDR3 DNA reads TGCGCCAGCAGCCTCAGCGGGAGAGAGTACAATGAGCAGTTCTTC.

The chain joins TRBV18 to TRBJ2-1; 11 bases line up with TRBD2. Germline V lookup: CDR1 KGHSH, CDR2 LQKENI. The trim removed 3 bases at V and 5 bases at J, leaving 3 bases unmatched. CDR3 length equals 15 residues. In DNA form, the CDR3 reads TGTGCCAGCTCACCCCCACTAGCGGGGGACAATGAGCAGTTCTTC. Its protein is CASSPPLAGDNEQFF.

This chain connects TRBV9 to TRBJ2-7; 8 bases match TRBD2. Germline loops: CDR1 SGDLS, CDR2 YYNGEE. There are 17 residues in the CDR3. Unmatched junction bases numbered 15, after V lost 4 bases and J lost 3 bases. CDR3 protein: CASSPGISGLAGYEQYF. CDR3 nucleotide sequence: TGTGCCAGCAGCCCTGGGATATCAGGACTAGCTGGCTACGAGCAGTACTTC.

The chain combines TRBV4-3 with TRBJ2-2, with 8 bases matching TRBD2. Germline V CDR1 and CDR2: LGHNA, YSLEER. Trimming cost V 1 base and J 7 bases; bases outside gene matches: 8. The CDR3 runs 16 residues. The CDR3 reads CASSQGGGLAGGELFF. CDR3 sequence (DNA): TGCGCCAGCAGCCAAGGAGGAGGACTAGCAGGCGGGGAGCTGTTTTTT.

The rearrangement uses TRBV27 and TRBJ2-1; 7 nucleotides line up with TRBD1. Per the germline V gene, CDR1 is MNHEY and CDR2 is SMNVEV (reference sequence). This CDR3 has 14 residues. V lost 6 bases, J lost 2 bases, and 4 bases stayed unmatched. In DNA, the CDR3 is TGTGCCAGCAGGCGACAGGGACCCTACAATGAGCAGTTCTTC. It encodes CASRRQGPYNEQFF.

This clone was detected once. CDR3: CASSFSTEAFF. CDR3 nucleotides: TGTGCCAGCAGTTTTTCTACTGAAGCTTTCTTT. The V gene is TRBV28, the J gene TRBJ1-1; D is ambiguous. The germline gives CDR1 MDHEN, CDR2 SYDVKM. The CDR3 consists of 11 residues. Trimming pared 3 bases from V and 5 bases from J, leaving 4 bases between.

This chain uses TRBV2 with TRBJ2-1, with D possibly matching TRBD2 (6 bases). The CDR3 is made up of 13 amino acids. Germline CDR1 is SNHLY and CDR2 is FYNNEI. V shed 6 bases and J shed 5 bases, with 11 bases lying between them. The DNA for the CDR3 is TGTGCCAGCAGGAGACTAGTGAACAATGAGCAGTTCTTC. The encoded protein is CASRRLVNNEQFF.